This T cell receptor (beta chain) was documented in a study of cytomegalovirus exposure and HLA in healthy donors. Trimming stripped 2 bases from V and 4 bases from J, with 14 bases between. The germline CDR1 and CDR2 sequences are SGHTA and FQGNSA. This CDR3 has 15 residues. This clone appeared a few times. Antigen unknown. Overall study results and limits: With high specificity and sensitivity, the classifier reportedly diagnosed cytomegalovirus status. For most TCR beta V segments, an earlier analysis put the productive rate at about 87% or about 30% of the time. Cytomegalovirus association was listed for approximately 150 TCR beta chains.

PCR amplification relied on 60 Vbeta primers (plus 13 Jbeta primers). The assay was immunoSEQ multiplex PCR, and TCRdb's table has in-frame clones only and misses some. The sample contains roughly 150,000 clones, 73% of which appear only once. The sample taken for sequencing was PBMCs. The sequence derives from a woman in her late teens or twenties in good health and CMV-seropositive. The chain has TRBV7-2 and TRBJ1-2; D is ambiguous. The CDR3 loop reads CASSLIASSFYGYTF. CDR3 sequence (DNA): TGTGCCAGCAGCTTAATTGCTAGTTCCTTCTATGGCTACACCTTC.